This T cell receptor beta chain was observed in a study of cytomegalovirus exposure and HLA in healthy donors (TCRdb year 2017). Regarding the study in general: An earlier analysis of about 530 of the donors reported roughly 300 Gb of sequence data and 95 million to 120 million unique TCR beta sequences obtained from approximately 180 million T cells. Donor age, sex, ethnicity and CMV serostatus were compiled together with the repertoire data. Roughly five DR-DQ haplotypes were handled as single units for association and clustering because linkage in the cohort was strong. HLA typing included class I and class II loci at four-digit resolution. In a later analysis, previously published TCR beta repertoires from 550 to 750 donors were re-analyzed and high-resolution HLA genotyping was added so that TCR occurrence patterns could be studied. Across some 400 genotyped donors of the cohort, an average of roughly 200,000 unique TCR beta nucleotide sequences per donor were sequenced, and around 19% of those sequences were non-productive. Rather than using new phenotypic data, the later analysis identified candidate immune exposures from TCR beta sequences and from how often those sequences occurred across donors. An early release covering roughly 640 HLA-typed donors comprised approximately 290 gigabases of sequencing data and some 79 million unique TCR sequences. Of the roughly 400 genotyped donors, about 84% fell in the genetic ancestry cluster associated with self-reported Caucasian donors. Typing coverage varied by locus: roughly 620-640 donors for A, B, C, DRB1 and DQB1; approximately 560 for DQA1; 600 to 610 for DPA1; 450 to 480 for DPB1. All discovery cohort repertoires had been generated using a single sequencing platform. In addition to the first cohort of roughly 670 subjects, a separate validation cohort of 120 different subjects was used. Genome-wide SNP genotypes for about three fifths of the 666 donors were used in a later genetic analysis, which treated that subset as a discovery cohort. The study profiled the T cell repertoires of 666 subjects by immunosequencing and related them to cytomegalovirus serostatus. To decide whether each TCR beta V gene segment behaved as functional or pseudogenic, an earlier analysis of some 570 of the donors relied on high-throughput TCR beta sequencing. High-throughput TCR immunosequencing, statistical association of individual TCRs with disease status, and machine learning were combined to predict cytomegalovirus infection status. The study aimed to test whether signatures of past pathogen exposure could be identified by cataloging public T cell receptors. What the research found in general, with its limitations: A later analysis found that TCR association rates varied across HLA loci, with DRB1 alleles showing the most associated TCRs and HLA-C alleles the fewest. A further reported finding was that TCR beta sequences accurately predicted the HLA-A and HLA-B alleles for most subjects in the first cohort. The classifier was reported to diagnose cytomegalovirus status with high specificity and sensitivity in both the original and validation cohorts. About 17 rarely observed V segments, including chromosome 9 orphons, were excluded from the earlier analysis of almost 600 of the donors because counts were too low. An association between a missense DCLRE1C variant and V-gene and J-gene trimming of TCR beta chains was found in a later genetic analysis and replicated in an independent cohort. Linkage disequilibrium might explain the correlated functional status among segregating V segments, but an unknown experimental factor could not be excluded. Assigning TCR associations to individual alleles was difficult when HLA alleles, especially DR and DQ, strongly co-occurred. Most CMV-associated TCR beta chains appeared to be HLA-restricted in a later analysis, and the HLA associations seemed to be driven largely by CMV exposure. Most TCR sequences were seen in very few donors, while some public TCRs were found in many individuals. In vitro tests confirmed that a few of the cytomegalovirus-associated TCR beta chains recognize cytomegalovirus antigens. A later analysis associated 16,951 TCR beta sequences with specific HLA alleles at a false discovery rate of 0.05. This cohort had only TCR beta chains sequenced, and the lack of alpha or paired-chain data limited which features could be detected. An earlier analysis of approximately 600 of the donors showed that most TCR beta V segments appeared in productive rearrangements either about 87% or about 30% of the time, which broadly matched IMGT annotations. Because the 87-base-pair reads could not distinguish some IMGT-functional V segments, including TRBV6-2 and TRBV6-3, those segments were excluded. A group of highly shared sequence variants was considered likely to be a technical artifact of the sequencing pipeline. A later analysis found that HLA-associated TCR beta chains were more clonally expanded and had lower generation probabilities than equally common non-associated chains. The authors suggested that the approach could potentially be extended to other disease states and immunological phenotypes. A later analysis reported that several top co-occurrence clusters appeared linked to parvovirus B19, influenza, CMV and Epstein-Barr virus. In the study, some 160 TCR beta chains were listed as associated with cytomegalovirus. For the cohort, immune exposure information was limited to CMV serostatus. Because some donors lacked HLA typing at each locus, the association tests relied only on the typed subset. Sequencing depth was assumed to be roughly uniform across donors in the presence/absence analyses, though that assumption may not hold. In a later genetic analysis, fewer N-insertions in productive TCRs were reported among donors in an Asian-associated ancestry cluster than the approximately 670-donor mean.

As concerns this clone: Its antigen remains undetermined. Base qualities are missing; no much larger clone stands one base away.

Libraries were constructed by the immunoSEQ multiplex PCR assay. For the multiplex PCR, a mixture combining 60 forward primers for TCR Vbeta segments and 13 reverse primers for TCR Jbeta segments was used. Amplification of the CDR3 region of rearranged TCR beta genes was performed with a multiplex PCR assay on genomic DNA. Amplified TCR beta libraries were sequenced as 87-base-pair reads on the Illumina HiSeq System. As for the authors' bioinformatics: In a later analysis, roughly 80 million unique TCR beta chains were counted across the roughly 610 repertoires, and roughly 11 million of these chains were shared by at least two donors. Raw reads were error-corrected and collapsed into unique sequences with a nearest-neighbor algorithm that merged closely related sequences to remove PCR and sequencing errors. CDR3 sequences were aligned to IMGT reference sequences to assign V, D and J gene segments. For a sequence to be retained, a match of at least six nucleotides to both a V gene segment and a J gene segment was required. Rearrangements were classified as productive when the CDR3 lacked stop codons and remained in frame with V and J, and all other rearrangements were classified as non-productive. Following IMGT convention, CDR3 was defined as the stretch from the second conserved V-encoded cysteine up to the conserved J-encoded phenylalanine. The earlier analysis of 587 of the donors excluded sequences that lacked an unambiguous match to a single V gene segment. An earlier analysis of several hundred of the donors called V segments functional above 56.7% productive rearrangements and segregating when the between-donor standard deviation exceeded 5%. A statistical classification framework was built for diagnosing cytomegalovirus status from the catalog of TCR beta chain sequences. A later analysis assigned V and J genes by comparing TCR nucleotide sequences with IMGT/GENE-DB human TR gene sequences. The TCRdist pipeline was used in a later analysis to assign CDR3 sequences and most-parsimonious VDJ recombination scenarios. In a later analysis, each TCR beta chain was defined by its CDR3 amino acid sequence together with its V-gene family, and reads without a unique V-gene family were excluded. A later analysis removed 500 to 600 highly shared, low-generation-probability nucleotide sequences to deal with suspected cross-contamination and a sequencing artifact. For each public chain, a later analysis derived a clonal expansion index from normalized ranks of inferred template counts within each repertoire. Generation probabilities in a later analysis came from a VDJ recombination model fitted to out-of-frame rearrangements, and those results were checked against IGoR. In a later analysis, hypergeometric tests were used to score TCR-TCR, TCR-HLA and TCR-CMV co-occurrence, with a repertoire-size bias correction applied to TCR pairs. In a later analysis, false discovery rates were estimated by permuting HLA or CMV assignments 20 times. In a later analysis, co-occurring TCRs were grouped using DBSCAN, and TCRdist sequence similarity was added for clustering within HLA-allele-positive subsets. Repertoires with fewer than 30,000 or more than 120,000 public chains were left out of co-occurrence clustering, as were five repertoires with anomalous nucleotide sharing. TCRdb mirrors the immuneACCESS table, restricted to in-frame sequences. Some clones are absent from its copies; in checked studies, under half trace to an unresolved V gene, and the reason for the others is unknown. V, J and clone size were drawn from that table, and D and trimming were deduced from the DNA. This sample holds 200,000 or so clones; 82% were observed only once. Roughly 0.1% of the sample goes to the ten largest clones.

The cohort consisted of 600 or so healthy bone marrow donors. All cohort members were sampled while nominally healthy, although unrecorded immune exposures were likely present. The donor tested CMV seronegative and was one of the 352 seronegative cohort members. A peripheral blood sample was provided by each donor, and peripheral blood mononuclear cells were used for TCR beta sequencing. Genomic DNA was extracted from the blood cell samples with the Qiagen DNeasy Blood Extraction Kit. There are 15 amino acids in the CDR3, from cysteine to phenylalanine inclusive. Only the CDR3 region is kept as DNA, spanning 45 bases read in frame from base 1. Per the germline V gene, SGHTA is the CDR1 and FQGTGA is the CDR2. V is shortened by 5 bases, J by 4 bases, and the region joining them spans 15 bases.

The chain is made from TRBV7-3 and TRBJ2-1; TRBD2 might be the D gene, on 6 matching bases. The sequencing sample was made of PBMCs. This sequence was found in a boy between 2 and 10 years old in good health and CMV-seronegative. At the DNA level, the sequence is TGTGCCAGCAGCCTCTCCAGCGGGTTGTACAATGAGCAGTTCTTC. It codes for CASSLSSGLYNEQFF.